The 2 T cell receptor beta chains below come from one sample, sequenced in a study of cytomegalovirus exposure and HLA in healthy donors. This PCR relied on a set of 60 Vbeta primers and 13 Jbeta primers. Profiling relied on immunoSEQ multiplex PCR, and the TCRdb table lists in-frame clones only, not all of them. The sample holds roughly 200,000 clones, less than 80% seen once. Sequencing was carried out using PBMCs. The receptors derive from a woman aged 25 to 39 in good health and CMV-seropositive.

The chain is built from TRBV10-2 and TRBJ2-7, with TRBD2 as a possible D gene (5 bases). Germline V lookup: CDR1 WSHSY, CDR2 SAAADI. CDR3 length: 10 residues. V was cut by 9 bases and J by 2 bases, with 5 bases left in between. CDR3 loop: CAREAYEQYF. CDR3 sequence (DNA): TGCGCCAGGGAGGCCTACGAGCAGTACTTC.

The gene calls are TRBV5-4 and TRBJ2-7; the match to TRBD1 covers 8 bases. The V gene end was trimmed by 4 bases and the J gene end by 3 bases; junction bases not matched to a gene: 6. The CDR3 extends over 14 amino acids. Germline-derived CDR1 and CDR2 are SGHNT and YYREEE (reference sequence). The CDR3 DNA follows: TGTGCCAGCAGCGCGGCCACAGGGGGCTACGAGCAGTACTTC. This gives the protein CASSAATGGYEQYF.